This T cell receptor (beta chain) was recovered during a study of blood T cell repertoires in COVID-19. Across the whole study: Acute and convalescent COVID-19 specimens originated in the United States, Italy and Spain. In each case, the material was cDNA or gDNA derived from T cells, B-cell-depleted T cells, or PBMCs.

The table lists this clone with a few counts. Patients of the Seattle cohort, enrolled during active infection, were followed longitudinally. As processed by the authors: How many nucleated cells were present was estimated from reference gene primer amplification. Generated by immunoSEQ multiplex PCR, the TCRdb table keeps only in-frame clones and is missing some. D and trimming were read from the DNA, whereas the V and J calls and clone size are those reported in that table. The sample contains about 350,000 clones, about 90% of which appear only once. Germline assignment: CDR1 LNHDA and CDR2 SQIVND (reference sequence). Trimming left V 5 bases short and J 3 bases short, with 16 bases between. CDR3 size: 15 residues.

This clonotype originated in a woman aged 70 to 79 with COVID-19, enrolled during active disease. This sequence joins TRBV19 and TRBJ1-1, with D uncertain. What was sequenced was peripheral blood. In DNA form, the CDR3 reads TGTGCCAGTAGTGGTCACCGGGCCGGGGACACTGAAGCTTTCTTT. Translation: CASSGHRAGDTEAFF.